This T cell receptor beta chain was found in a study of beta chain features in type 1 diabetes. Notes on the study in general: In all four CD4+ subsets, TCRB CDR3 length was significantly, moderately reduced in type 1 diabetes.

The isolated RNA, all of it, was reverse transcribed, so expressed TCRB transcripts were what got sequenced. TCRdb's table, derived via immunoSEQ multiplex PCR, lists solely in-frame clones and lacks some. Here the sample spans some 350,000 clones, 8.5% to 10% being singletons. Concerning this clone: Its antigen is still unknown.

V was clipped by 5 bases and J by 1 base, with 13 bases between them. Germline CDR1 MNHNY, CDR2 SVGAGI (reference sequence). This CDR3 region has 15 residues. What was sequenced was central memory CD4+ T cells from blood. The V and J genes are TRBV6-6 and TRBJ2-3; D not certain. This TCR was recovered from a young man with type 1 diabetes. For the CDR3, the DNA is TGTGCCAGCAGTCCCTGGGCGTCAGGCACAGATACGCAGTATTTT. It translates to CASSPWASGTDTQYF.